This TCR beta chain appears in the sequencing data of a study of graft-versus-host responses after intestinal transplantation. Notes on the study in general: After transplant, early declines in HvG clones were associated with peak levels of circulating GvH clones. Clonal ratios of graft-versus-host to host-versus-graft in allografts were high for patients exhibiting graft-donor T cell macrochimerism. The recipient marrow held GvH clones, and some of them showed up first in ileum or blood.

The researchers put about 200,000 CFSE-labeled responder cells into plates with about 200,000 irradiated, violet-dye-labeled stimulator cells. This clone was seen a handful of times. The CDR3 is 16 residues long. V lost 2 bases and J 1 base, leaving 15 bases between the germline ends. Germline loops: CDR1 SGHRS, CDR2 YFSETQ. Clones were sequenced by immunoSEQ multiplex PCR, and TCRdb holds only the in-frame ones, with some missing. Seen here are some 3,700 clones, 40% to 50% observed once, and the top ten hold roughly 6.7%. Here the sequenced sample was alloreactive CD8+ T cells from a mixed lymphocyte reaction culture, taken before transplantation. Subset indicated: CFSE-low proliferating T cells sorted from approximately six-day pre-transplant mixed lymphocyte reaction (GvH or HvG direction). The sequence came from a human patient who was an organ donor for intestinal transplantation. The chain joins TRBV5-1 to TRBJ1-1, with D possibly matching TRBD1 (5 bases). The CDR3 DNA reads as TGCGCCAGCAGCTTACCTAGGGGCGGAAAGAACACTGAAGCTTTCTTT. Translating it yields CASSLPRGGKNTEAFF.